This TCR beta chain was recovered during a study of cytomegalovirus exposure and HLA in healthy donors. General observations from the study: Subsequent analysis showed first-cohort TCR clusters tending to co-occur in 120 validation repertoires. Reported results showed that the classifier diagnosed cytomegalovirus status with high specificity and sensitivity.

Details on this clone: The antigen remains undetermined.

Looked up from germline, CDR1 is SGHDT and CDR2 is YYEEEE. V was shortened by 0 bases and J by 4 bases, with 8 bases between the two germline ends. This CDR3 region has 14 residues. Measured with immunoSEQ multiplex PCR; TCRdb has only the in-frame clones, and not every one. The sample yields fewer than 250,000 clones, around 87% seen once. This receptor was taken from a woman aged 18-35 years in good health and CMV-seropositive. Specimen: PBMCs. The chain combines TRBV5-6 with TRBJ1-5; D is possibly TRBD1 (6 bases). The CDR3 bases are TGTGCCAGCAGCTTGGGACAGGCTAATCAGCCCCAGCATTTT. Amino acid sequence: CASSLGQANQPQHF.